The clone carrying this T cell receptor (beta chain) was found once. Only in-frame clones appear in the TCRdb table, and some are missing; sequencing was by immunoSEQ multiplex PCR. The sample has under 300,000 clones, roughly 87% seen once. The data were obtained in a study of blood T cell repertoires in COVID-19. Study background: Researchers got acute and convalescent COVID-19 samples from the United States, Italy and Spain. The analysed material was cDNA or gDNA that came from T cells, B-cell-depleted T cells, or PBMCs.

The CDR3 spans 17 residues. V trimming: 2 bases; J trimming: 0 bases; junction bases outside the gene matches: 7. CDR1 SGHRS and CDR2 YFSETQ come from the germline V gene. The receptor comes from a woman aged 40 to 50 who had recovered from COVID-19. The chain carries TRBV5-1 and TRBJ1-3, with 8 bases that match TRBD1. Sequencing was done on a sample of peripheral blood. The CDR3 here is CASSLQGGRGSGNTIYF. The CDR3 nucleotides read TGCGCCAGCAGCTTACAGGGGGGGCGAGGCTCTGGAAACACCATATATTTT.